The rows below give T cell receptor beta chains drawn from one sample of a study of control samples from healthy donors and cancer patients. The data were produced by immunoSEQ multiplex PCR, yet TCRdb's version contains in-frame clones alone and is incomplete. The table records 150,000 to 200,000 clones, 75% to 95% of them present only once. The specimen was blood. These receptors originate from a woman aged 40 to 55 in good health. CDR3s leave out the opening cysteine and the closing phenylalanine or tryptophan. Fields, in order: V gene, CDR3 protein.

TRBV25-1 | ASSRDDRGYT
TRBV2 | ASSEDVARGDTQY
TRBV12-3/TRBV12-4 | ASAPGGGEQF
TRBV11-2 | ASSLVGGGPSDTQY
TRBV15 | ATSRDLRDSMNTEAF
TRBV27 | ASRQQGWGTEAF
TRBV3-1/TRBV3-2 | ASSSTYRDPQY
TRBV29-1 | SVEARDRYTEAF
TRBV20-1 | SARDLPGQY
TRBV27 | ASSLSYTGELF
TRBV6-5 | ASPWRLRIETQY
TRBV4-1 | ASSQVLGNTIY
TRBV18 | ASSPGWGWDEQY
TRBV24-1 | ATSEPGANVLT
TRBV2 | ASSEDTAYEQY
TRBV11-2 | ASSLGDSSNEQF
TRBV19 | ASSIGFLGRETQY
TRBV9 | ASSPWSGVQETQY
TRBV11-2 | ASSFSAGWGMNTEAF
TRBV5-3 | AGVLGRDTQY
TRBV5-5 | ASSQDRRSGEQY
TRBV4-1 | ASSQADTWGNQPQH
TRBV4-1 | ASSHPGQGAGYGYT
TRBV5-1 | ASSSTGYTEAF
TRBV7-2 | ASSLAWASGGSSYNEQF
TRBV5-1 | ASSFGGMGPTGETF
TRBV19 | ASSLDRVFREAF
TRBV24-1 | ATTYRPSLGNTIY
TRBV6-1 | ASSEEPGTPYEQY
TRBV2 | ASRAGNTEAF
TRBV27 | ASSFSAGEYPGELF
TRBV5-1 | ASSLGGNSPLH
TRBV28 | ASSAHRVNTEAF
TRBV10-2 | ASSAQLNQPQH
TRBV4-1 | ASSQEGISGNTIY
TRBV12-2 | ASRPPLGRCNQPQH
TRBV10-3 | AIGSPGNTDTQY
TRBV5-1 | ASSSWTGTSYEQY
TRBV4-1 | ASSQDLKAF
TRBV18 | ASSLQRLSTDTQY
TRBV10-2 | ASSAGVSTEAF
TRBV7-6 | ASSLVPGLNTEAF
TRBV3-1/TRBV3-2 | ASSQADRVGGYT
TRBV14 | ASSPGANYGYT
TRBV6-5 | ASSAVENQPQH
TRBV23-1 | ATSLGSLPYNSPLH
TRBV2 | ASSMDRLSSGNTIY
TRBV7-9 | ASSHPNDPLH
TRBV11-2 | ASSFGQNNEKLF
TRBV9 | ASSVADPKTDTQY